This T cell receptor beta chain was sequenced for a study of CD8 T cells in ankylosing spondylitis. Study-level points and caveats: A motif of 7 to 9 highly homologous TCR beta variants was seen as apparently characteristic of ankylosing spondylitis blood. Reportedly, significant enrichment of disease-linked clones occurred in matched ankylosing spondylitis synovial fluid. CD8+ by phenotype, disease-linked clones were relatively rare in peripheral blood.

The CDR3 length is 14 residues. Germline V gives CDR1 SGHDT, CDR2 YYEEEE. The V end was cut by 1 base, the J end by 6 bases, with 11 bases between. This clonotype has ten or more counts. Its antigen is currently unknown. Quantitative 5'-RACE with molecular barcodes was used to make the TCR beta libraries. In TCRdb, the 5' RACE reads were re-called with MiXCR into one record per CDR3 protein. The repertoire holds about 90,000 distinct CDR3 sequences, with about 8.1% as singletons. This sequence was found in a male donor with ankylosing spondylitis. V is TRBV5-6 and J is TRBJ2-1; D unresolved. Sample: blood, either unsorted or a sorted T cell fraction (not recorded which). The CDR3 nucleotides are TGTGCCAGCAGCTTGAGTCTTTTCCCCAATGAGCAGTTCTTC. This encodes CASSLSLFPNEQFF.